Shown below are 20 T cell receptor beta chains from a single sample sequenced in a study of beta chain features in type 1 diabetes. Study observations and caveats: Patients with Type 1 diabetes showed moderately but significantly shorter TCRB CDR3s in all four CD4+ subsets.

Their target antigens are unknown. Investigators reverse transcribed all isolated RNA, so they sequenced expressed TCRB transcripts. Libraries were prepared by immunoSEQ multiplex PCR; TCRdb keeps only in-frame clonotypes and omits some of them. Of more than 300,000 clones detected, around 13% appear once; the ten largest clones hold 0.0085% to 0.012%. The sample comprised naive CD4+ T cells from blood. These receptors all stem from a woman between 18 and 30 years old with type 1 diabetes.

This clone has more than one count but fewer than ten. V is TRBV5-6 and J is TRBJ2-3; 7 bases agree with TRBD2. V lost 3 bases to trimming and J lost 7 bases; unmatched junction nucleotides: 11. Germline V gives CDR1 SGHDT, CDR2 YYEEEE. The CDR3 sequence is 15 residues long. The CDR3 sequence: CASSSGIRLAYTQYF. The DNA for the CDR3 is TGTGCCAGCAGCTCGGGCATCCGACTAGCTTATACGCAGTATTTT.

This clone showed up just a few times. V gene TRBV5-1 combines with J gene TRBJ2-1, with TRBD2 matching over 11 bases. Unmatched junction bases numbered 7, after V lost 4 bases and J lost 4 bases. Per germline, CDR1 SGHRS and CDR2 YFSETQ. The CDR3 contains 16 residues. CDR3 residues: CASSAFTSGGYNEQFF. The CDR3 DNA sequence: TGCGCCAGCAGCGCATTCACTAGCGGGGGATACAATGAGCAGTTCTTC.

The chain carries TRBV27 and TRBJ2-2; 7 positions match TRBD1. This CDR3 region has 16 residues. Germline V lookup: CDR1 MNHEY, CDR2 SMNVEV (reference sequence). The V and J ends lost 5 bases and 1 base, in that order; junction bases with no gene match: 7. CDR3 DNA: TGTGCCAGCAGTGACAAGGGGGCAAAGAACACCGGGGAGCTGTTTTTT. Translation: CASSDKGAKNTGELFF.

The genes are TRBV19 and TRBJ1-5, with 8 nucleotides matching TRBD1. Germline V gene lookup returns CDR1 LNHDA and CDR2 SQIVND (reference sequence). After removal of 2 bases from V and 3 bases from J, the junction contained 3 bases not matched to a gene. The CDR3 spans 15 residues. The CDR3 reads CASSIRTGSNQPQHF. The CDR3 DNA reads TGTGCCAGTAGTATAAGGACAGGGTCCAATCAGCCCCAGCATTTT.

This clone turned up a few times. The chain uses TRBV5-6 and TRBJ2-2; D is unclear. Trimming left V 2 bases short and J 8 bases short, with 10 bases between. The CDR3 is 13 residues long. Looked up from germline, CDR1 is SGHDT and CDR2 is YYEEEE. Here the CDR3 DNA reads TGTGCCAGCAGCTTCGCCCGAACAGGGGAGCTGTTTTTT. This gives the protein CASSFARTGELFF.

This clone is a singleton in its sample. This chain uses TRBV9 with TRBJ2-7; tentative D call: TRBD1 (6 bases). CDR1 and CDR2 (germline): SGDLS, YYNGEE. V was clipped by 4 bases and J by 10 bases, with 27 bases between them. The CDR3 totals 16 residues. The CDR3 here is CASSLTGTPDLGSQYF. CDR3 DNA sequence: TGTGCCAGCAGCTTAACCGGGACACCAGACCTAGGCTCCCAGTACTTC.

This clone was seen a handful of times. V usage is TRBV7-2 and J usage is TRBJ2-7; 8 bases are shared with TRBD2. This CDR3 has 15 amino acids. V was clipped by 5 bases and J by 3 bases; unmatched bases: 9. Germline values: CDR1 SGHTA, CDR2 FQGNSA. CDR3 in amino acids: CASSVTGLEGYEQYF. CDR3 bases: TGTGCCAGCAGCGTAACGGGACTAGAAGGCTACGAGCAGTACTTC.

This clone was found a few times. The chain has TRBV7-8 and TRBJ2-7; the D gene is possibly TRBD2 (5 bases). The CDR3 is 14 amino acids. V was trimmed by 3 bases and J by 0 bases, leaving 9 bases between them. Germline V CDR1 and CDR2: SGHVS, FQNEAQ. CDR3 in amino acids: CASSLRDSSYEQYF. The CDR3 bases are TGTGCCAGCAGCTTGAGGGATTCCTCCTACGAGCAGTACTTC.

The genes are TRBV18 and TRBJ1-2; no firm D call. The germline V gene encodes CDR1 KGHSH and CDR2 LQKENI. V shed 2 bases and J shed 4 bases, with 8 bases lying between them. The CDR3 sequence is 13 residues long. The CDR3 region is CASSPSGAYGYTF. The CDR3 nucleotides are TGTGCCAGCTCACCATCGGGTGCCTATGGCTACACCTTC.

This clone was observed a handful of times. V and J are TRBV29-1 and TRBJ2-3; 14 bases map to TRBD2. Per the germline V gene, CDR1 is SQVTM and CDR2 is ANQGSEA. V lost 1 base, J lost 5 bases, and 5 bases stayed unmatched. This CDR3 is 16 amino acids long. CDR3 nucleotides: TGCAGCGTTGAAGGGGGACTAGCGGGAGATAGAGATACGCAGTATTTT. As protein: CSVEGGLAGDRDTQYF.

J is TRBJ2-5 and V is TRBV19, with TRBD2 matching over 15 bases. The germline V gene has CDR1 LNHDA and CDR2 SQIVND (reference sequence). With 3 bases clipped from V and 2 bases from J, the junction kept 4 bases outside the gene matches. The CDR3 has 17 residues. CDR3 bases: TGTGCCAGTAGTATCAGGACTAGCGGGAGGGGGCAAGAGACCCAGTACTTC. Translating it yields CASSIRTSGRGQETQYF.

The chain couples TRBV27 to TRBJ2-7; 13 positions agree with TRBD2. V shed 11 bases, J shed 4 bases, and the junction held 5 bases outside the gene matches. This CDR3 comprises 13 residues. Germline V gene data show CDR1 as MNHEY and CDR2 as SMNVEV (reference sequence). This CDR3 is CAGWTSGSYEQYF. CDR3 DNA sequence: TGTGCCGGGTGGACTAGCGGGAGTTACGAGCAGTACTTC.

V is TRBV5-6 and J is TRBJ2-7, with D perhaps matching TRBD1 (7 bases). The germline V gene has CDR1 SGHDT and CDR2 YYEEEE. CDR3 length: 15 residues. V was clipped by 4 bases and J by 4 bases, with 18 bases between them. In DNA, the CDR3 is TGTGCCAGCAGCCCAGGGGGGACATCAACTTACGAGCAGTACTTC. Its protein is CASSPGGTSTYEQYF.

This clone appeared a few times. The V and J genes are TRBV28 and TRBJ2-7, with D possibly being TRBD2 (5 bases). The CDR3 extends over 15 amino acids. In germline, CDR1 is MDHEN, CDR2 SYDVKM. Trimming cost V 6 bases and J 4 bases, with 19 bases left between them. CDR3 residues: CASRHRGGGSYEQYF. CDR3 sequence (DNA): TGTGCCAGCAGACACCGAGGAGGCGGATCTTACGAGCAGTACTTC.

The chain employs TRBV5-4 and TRBJ2-7, with 8 bases that match TRBD2. Trimming cost V 0 bases and J 5 bases; bases outside gene matches: 10. From germline, CDR1 is SGHNT and CDR2 YYREEE (reference sequence). The CDR3 spans 16 residues. CDR3 region: CASSLAAAGATDEQYF. CDR3 coding DNA: TGTGCCAGCAGCTTGGCCGCAGCGGGAGCGACCGACGAGCAGTACTTC.

CDR3 residues: CASSPADSNQPQHF. The CDR3 DNA reads as TGTGCCAGCAGTCCCGCGGATAGCAATCAGCCCCAGCATTTT. The V gene is TRBV6-5, the J gene TRBJ1-5; D remains ambiguous. Trimming took 5 bases from V and 0 from J, leaving 8 bases between them. CDR1 is MNHEY and CDR2 is SVGAGI in the germline V gene. The CDR3 is 14 amino acids.

In DNA, the CDR3 is TGTGCCAGCAGCTGGGGGGCGGGACAGTCGCGCCCCCAGTACTTC. It codes for CASSWGAGQSRPQYF. The rearrangement uses TRBV5-4 and TRBJ2-5; D might be TRBD1 (7 bases). The CDR3 covers 15 residues. Germline V gives CDR1 SGHNT, CDR2 YYREEE (reference sequence). Deletions cut 3 bases from V and 9 bases from J, with 21 bases between.

This clone was observed a few times. The chain uses TRBV7-2 and TRBJ1-4, with 7 bases that match TRBD1. Losses at the gene ends were 0 bases for V and 8 bases for J; bases not matched to a gene: 6. CDR1 SGHTA and CDR2 FQGNSA come from the germline V gene. This CDR3 has 15 amino acids. In nucleotides, the CDR3 is TGTGCCAGCAGCTTAGCGACAGGGCGAGGGGAAAAACTGTTTTTT. Its protein product is CASSLATGRGEKLFF.

The V call is TRBV9, the J call TRBJ2-3, with TRBD2 identical over 9 bases. The V and J ends lost 0 bases and 3 bases, in that order; junction bases with no gene match: 5. CDR3 size: 16 residues. The V gene's germline CDR1 is SGDLS and CDR2 YYNGEE. CDR3 sequence (DNA): TGTGCCAGCAGCGTAGGGCTAGCGGGGACGACAGATACGCAGTATTTT. It is translated as CASSVGLAGTTDTQYF.

This clone was seen only a few times. This chain joins TRBV30 and TRBJ2-5; D is perhaps TRBD2 (5 bases). The CDR3 loop spans 13 amino acids. Trimming left V 4 bases short and J 2 bases short, with 11 bases between. Per germline, CDR1 GTSNPN and CDR2 SVGIG (reference sequence). The CDR3 loop reads CAWNAQRQETQYF. The CDR3 nucleotides are TGTGCCTGGAATGCCCAGCGGCAAGAGACCCAGTACTTC.